Shown below are 30 T cell receptor beta chains from a single sample sequenced in a study of shared clonotypes between healthy human individuals. The protocol was immunoSEQ multiplex PCR, while the TCRdb copy is restricted to in-frame clones and leaves out a portion. The repertoire consists of 550,000 to 850,000 clones, with over 55% occurring once and the leading ten covering less than 2%. Sequenced sample: memory CD4+ T cells sorted from blood. Specified subset: CD45RA-negative fraction. These receptors all come from a woman in her twenties or thirties in good health.

CDR3 bases: TGTGCCAGCAGTTTGAATGGGCAGACCCAGTACTTC. As protein: CASSLNGQTQYF. This chain joins TRBV6-6 and TRBJ2-5; no clear D. Deletions cut 4 bases from V and 6 bases from J, with 9 bases between. The V gene's germline CDR1 is MNHNY and CDR2 SVGAGI (reference sequence). CDR3 size: 12 residues.

This clone appeared a single time. The V and J genes are TRBV7-4 and TRBJ1-5; 7 bases fit TRBD1. There are 12 residues in the CDR3. The germline V gene encodes CDR1 SGHVT and CDR2 SQSDAQ. V shed 10 bases, J shed 7 bases, and the junction held 7 bases outside the gene matches. DNA for the CDR3: TGTGCCATCCAGGGGGTACGACAGCCCCAGCATTTT. Translation: CAIQGVRQPQHF.

This chain connects TRBV7-2 to TRBJ1-2; 12 nucleotides line up with TRBD1. This CDR3 is built from 15 residues. J lost 6 bases, V lost 3 bases, and 5 bases had no gene match. The germline V gene has CDR1 SGHTA and CDR2 FQGNSA. The CDR3 DNA reads TGTGCCAGCAGCTTCTCTTGGGACAGGGGGCATGGCTACACCTTC. This translates into CASSFSWDRGHGYTF.

The J gene is TRBJ1-6, the V gene TRBV28, with 8 bases lining up with TRBD1. Germline trimming cut 6 bases from V and 10 bases from J; bases unmatched to any gene: 11. The CDR3 runs 15 residues. The germline CDR1 and CDR2 sequences are MDHEN and SYDVKM. The CDR3 region has the DNA TGTGCCAGCAGCACCCCAAGGACAGGGATGTCACCCCTCCACTTT. Translated, it gives CASSTPRTGMSPLHF.

The chain is built from TRBV5-1 and TRBJ2-5; D perhaps matches TRBD1 (6 bases). The CDR3 has 16 amino acids. Germline CDR1 reads SGHRS; CDR2 reads YFSETQ. Deletions cut 5 bases from V and 0 bases from J, with 17 bases between. The CDR3 nucleotides are TGCGCCAGCAGTTTACAGGGATTGGGGCACCAAGAGACCCAGTACTTC. It translates to CASSLQGLGHQETQYF.

In the case of this clone: This sample also contains other DNA sequences that code for the same CDR3. The rearrangement links TRBV18 to TRBJ2-5; TRBD1 matches at 11 bases. CDR1 KGHSH and CDR2 LQKENI come from the germline V gene. V was pared by 2 bases and J by 4 bases, with 0 bases of the junction left unmatched. CDR3 size: 14 residues. Here the CDR3 reads CASSPGTGGETQYF. The DNA for the CDR3 is TGTGCCAGCTCACCAGGGACAGGGGGAGAGACCCAGTACTTC.

The chain joins TRBV27 to TRBJ2-3; the D gene is possibly TRBD1 (6 bases). The germline V gene has CDR1 MNHEY and CDR2 SMNVEV (reference sequence). V dropped 5 bases and J dropped 0 bases, with 12 bases sitting between them. The CDR3 extends over 15 amino acids. Here the CDR3 reads CASSVRQDSTDTQYF. Here the CDR3 DNA reads TGTGCCAGCAGTGTAAGACAGGATAGCACAGATACGCAGTATTTT.

The chain combines TRBV11-2 with TRBJ2-7; perhaps TRBD1 as D (6 bases). The CDR3 spans 16 residues. Germline CDR1 SGHAT, CDR2 FQNNGV. Trimming took off 2 bases at V and 4 bases at J, with 18 bases between the two ends. The DNA of the CDR3 is TGTGCCAGCAGCTTAACCCGACAGGCGGTAATGTACGAGCAGTACTTC. Protein: CASSLTRQAVMYEQYF.

The rearrangement joins TRBV2 to TRBJ2-1, with TRBD2 matching 13 bases. The V and J ends lost 4 bases and 8 bases, in that order; junction bases with no gene match: 8. Germline-derived CDR1 and CDR2 are SNHLY and FYNNEI. This CDR3 comprises 16 residues. The CDR3 protein is CASSARLAGGLHEQFF. CDR3 nucleotides: TGTGCCAGCAGTGCTCGACTAGCGGGAGGTCTTCATGAGCAGTTCTTC.

This clone was counted a single time. The V call is TRBV5-1, the J call TRBJ1-1, with D unresolved. The CDR3 consists of 15 residues. In germline, CDR1 is SGHRS, CDR2 YFSETQ. V was cut by 0 bases and J by 5 bases, with 14 bases left in between. CDR3 amino acids: CASSLVSGLKTEAFF. The CDR3, as DNA: TGCGCCAGCAGCTTGGTATCGGGCCTCAAGACTGAAGCTTTCTTT.

CDR3 coding DNA: TGTGCCATCAGAGGGGACACTTCACCCCTCCACTTT. Translation: CAIRGDTSPLHF. The chain recombines TRBV10-3 with TRBJ1-6; D may be TRBD1 (6 bases). Trimming removed 6 bases from V and 9 bases from J, with 9 bases in between. This CDR3 is built from 12 residues. Germline V CDR1 and CDR2: ENHRY, SYGVKD.

The rearrangement joins TRBV28 to TRBJ2-7; the D gene could be TRBD1 or TRBD2 (5 bases each). Germline lookup yields CDR1 MDHEN and CDR2 SYDVKM. The CDR3 spans 15 residues. The V end lost 4 bases, the J end lost 0 bases, and 13 bases lay between the germline ends. CDR3 in DNA: TGTGCCAGCAGTTCAGGGACCGGATTCTCCTACGAGCAGTACTTC. Translation gives CASSSGTGFSYEQYF.

The chain combines TRBV6-5 with TRBJ1-1; D not certain. V was cut by 1 base and J by 2 bases, with 11 bases left in between. Germline CDR1 is MNHEY and CDR2 is SVGAGI. The CDR3 consists of 15 residues. CDR3 sequence reads: CASSYWSGTNTEAFF. CDR3 nucleotide sequence: TGTGCCAGCAGTTACTGGTCAGGAACTAACACTGAAGCTTTCTTT.

Turning to this clone: The junction departs from the called germline gene at one end, perhaps through a read error. V usage is TRBV4-2 and J usage is TRBJ2-1; TRBD2 aligns across 11 bases. CDR3 size: 15 residues. The V gene's germline CDR1 is LGHNA and CDR2 YNFKEQ. The CDR3 loop is CASSQVGSSGRQGVF. In DNA, the CDR3 is TGTGCCAGCAGCCAAGTTGGGTCTAGCGGGAGGCAGGGAGTCTTC.

The rearrangement uses TRBV7-2 and TRBJ2-1; D remains ambiguous. Germline loops: CDR1 SGHTA, CDR2 FQGNSA. Trimming left V 3 bases short and J 0 bases short, with 18 bases between. The CDR3 length is 18 residues. The CDR3, as DNA: TGTGCCAGCAGCTTGGCCCAGTCCATGGGCCGCTCCTACAATGAGCAGTTCTTC. This sequence encodes CASSLAQSMGRSYNEQFF. The complete variable domain, with remaining parts taken from reference TRBV7-2 and TRBJ2-1, reads GAGVSQSPSNKVTEKGKDVELRCDPISGHTALYWYRQSLGQGLEFLIYFQGNSAPDKSGLPSDRFSAERTGGSVSTLTIQRTQQEDSAVYLCASSLAQSMGRSYNEQFFGPGTRLTVL.

The chain links TRBV29-1 to TRBJ2-3; 7 bases align to TRBD1. V shed 6 bases and J 1 base; nucleotides not matched to a gene: 10. The CDR3 runs 15 residues. Looked up from germline, CDR1 is SQVTM and CDR2 is ANQGSEA. Here the CDR3 DNA reads TGCAGCGTCCTGGGGACAGCCAAGCGCACAGATACGCAGTATTTT. This sequence encodes CSVLGTAKRTDTQYF.

This chain connects TRBV15 to TRBJ2-1, with 10 bases matching TRBD2. The V gene's germline CDR1 is LNHNV and CDR2 YYDKDF (reference sequence). The CDR3 sequence is 16 residues long. V lost 3 bases, J lost 6 bases, and 8 bases stayed unmatched. The CDR3 sequence is CATSRDGTSASNEQFF. In DNA form, the CDR3 reads TGTGCCACCAGCAGGGACGGGACTAGCGCGAGCAATGAGCAGTTCTTC.

The gene calls are TRBV5-1 and TRBJ1-5; a weak D match, TRBD1 (6 bases). The CDR3 loop spans 14 amino acids. Trimming cost V 4 bases and J 3 bases, with 11 bases left between them. Germline CDR1 is SGHRS and CDR2 is YFSETQ. The DNA of the CDR3 is TGCGCCAGCAGCGTGGACAGTCTCAATCAGCCCCAGCATTTT. Translated, it gives CASSVDSLNQPQHF. The entire variable domain, with the rest obtained from reference TRBV5-1 and TRBJ1-5, is as follows: KAGVTQTPRYLIKTRGQQVTLSCSPISGHRSVSWYQQTPGQGLQFLFEYFSETQRNKGNFPGRFSGRQFSNSRSEMNVSTLELGDSALYLCASSVDSLNQPQHFGDGTRLSIL.

This clone has just a few counts. The rearrangement links TRBV5-1 to TRBJ2-2; 8 bases line up with TRBD1. Germline CDR1 is SGHRS and CDR2 is YFSETQ. The CDR3 has 16 amino acids. V was clipped by 4 bases and J by 2 bases; unmatched bases: 7. For the CDR3, the DNA is TGCGCCAGCAGCGTAACGACAGGGGTTAACACCGGGGAGCTGTTTTTT. As protein: CASSVTTGVNTGELFF.

The chain couples TRBV6-5 to TRBJ1-2, with 7 nucleotides matching TRBD1. Unmatched junction bases numbered 9, after V lost 4 bases and J lost 4 bases. Germline CDR1 reads MNHEY; CDR2 reads SVGAGI. The CDR3 has 15 amino acids. CDR3 region: CASSSDRAGVYGYTF. The CDR3 DNA sequence: TGTGCCAGCAGTTCAGACAGGGCCGGTGTCTATGGCTACACCTTC.

This chain connects TRBV5-1 to TRBJ2-2, with TRBD1 identical over 7 bases. Germline trimming cut 7 bases from V and 7 bases from J; bases unmatched to any gene: 10. Germline CDR1 SGHRS, CDR2 YFSETQ. This CDR3 contains 14 residues. The CDR3 region is CASYGTVRGGELFF. As DNA, the CDR3 is TGCGCCAGCTATGGGACAGTCAGGGGCGGGGAGCTGTTTTTT.

The chain has TRBV7-9 and TRBJ1-2, with 7 bases identical to TRBD1. The CDR3 runs 14 residues. J lost 6 bases, V lost 1 base, and 5 bases had no gene match. The V gene's germline CDR1 is SEHNR and CDR2 FQNEAQ (reference sequence). This CDR3 is CASSLGQGVNGYTF. As DNA, the CDR3 is TGTGCCAGCAGCTTAGGACAGGGTGTCAATGGCTACACCTTC.

With regard to this clone: A far larger clone is just one base off, so this is likely a read error. The chain carries TRBV19 and TRBJ2-1; D may be TRBD1 or TRBD2 (7 bases each). CDR3 length: 13 residues. In germline, CDR1 is LNHDA, CDR2 SQIVND (reference sequence). Trimming pared 5 bases from V and 9 bases from J, leaving 14 bases between. The CDR3 DNA reads TGTGCCAGTAGTCTCCAGGGGGGGGGTGAGCAGTTCTTC. It specifies CASSLQGGGEQFF.

The chain links TRBV2 to TRBJ2-3, with 7 nucleotides matching TRBD2. Germline assignment: CDR1 SNHLY and CDR2 FYNNEI. V shed 3 bases and J 10 bases; nucleotides not matched to a gene: 4. The CDR3 is 12 residues long. The CDR3 region is CASSDRGGSQYF. The DNA of the CDR3 is TGTGCCAGCAGTGATCGCGGGGGATCGCAGTATTTT. The full variable domain, rest sourced from reference TRBV2 and TRBJ2-3, is EPEVTQTPSHQVTQMGQEVILRCVPISNHLYFYWYRQILGQKVEFLVSFYNNEISEKSEIFDDQFSVERPDGSNFTLKIRSTKLEDSAMYFCASSDRGGSQYFGPGTRLTVL.

Comment on this clone: At the DNA level, this CDR3 is encoded by other sequences in the same sample as well. The chain combines TRBV28 with TRBJ1-3; D ambiguous. The CDR3 has 14 residues. Germline V gives CDR1 MDHEN, CDR2 SYDVKM. V lost 2 bases and J 2 bases, leaving 7 bases between the germline ends. In DNA, the CDR3 is TGTGCCAGCAGTTTAACAGTGACTGGAAACACCATATATTTT. Residues: CASSLTVTGNTIYF. Looking up the rest from reference TRBV28 and TRBJ1-3 gives the full variable domain: DVKVTQSSRYLVKRTGEKVFLECVQDMDHENMFWYRQDPGLGLRLIYFSYDVKMKEKGDIPEGYSVSREKKERFSLILESASTNQTSMYLCASSLTVTGNTIYFGEGSWLTVV.

Note on this clone: This specimen includes other DNA sequences encoding the same CDR3. The chain recombines TRBV4-1 with TRBJ1-1; no clear D. CDR1 and CDR2 (germline): MGHRA, YSYEKL. The CDR3 has 13 residues. V lost 0 bases and J 3 bases, leaving 5 bases between the germline ends. CDR3 DNA sequence: TGCGCCAGCAGCCAAGAGAGGGACACTGAAGCTTTCTTT. Its translation is CASSQERDTEAFF.

The chain recombines TRBV7-3 with TRBJ2-2, with 8 bases identical to TRBD2. Germline CDR1 SGHTA, CDR2 FQGTGA. The CDR3 runs 19 residues. The V and J ends lost 1 base and 2 bases, in that order; junction bases with no gene match: 12. The CDR3: CASSLNPPRGGVNTGELFF. The DNA for the CDR3 is TGTGCCAGCAGCTTAAACCCGCCTCGGGGGGGAGTAAACACCGGGGAGCTGTTTTTT.

The CDR3 DNA reads as TGTGCCAGCTCACCACCCGGGCGGGAGGGCGTCGACGAGCAGTACTTC. This encodes CASSPPGREGVDEQYF. This sequence joins TRBV18 and TRBJ2-7; TRBD2 agrees at 9 bases. V was clipped by 0 bases and J by 5 bases; unmatched bases: 8. From germline, CDR1 is KGHSH and CDR2 LQKENI. This CDR3 is 16 amino acids long.

The chain combines TRBV7-8 with TRBJ1-2, with D possibly being TRBD1 (5 bases). Trimming took off 1 base at V and 4 bases at J, with 13 bases between the two ends. The CDR3 contains 15 residues. CDR1 and CDR2 (germline): SGHVS, FQNEAQ. CDR3 residues: CASSLDRGTSYGYTF. In DNA, the CDR3 is TGTGCCAGCAGCTTAGATCGGGGGACCAGCTATGGCTACACCTTC.

This clone appeared a single time. The rearrangement joins TRBV11-2 to TRBJ2-5; D unclear. This CDR3 has 15 residues. The germline gives CDR1 SGHAT, CDR2 FQNNGV. V lost 0 bases and J lost 1, with 9 bases in between. The CDR3 is CASSLDVSSQETQYF. The CDR3 coding sequence is TGTGCCAGCAGCTTAGATGTATCCAGCCAAGAGACCCAGTACTTC.